This T cell receptor beta chain was profiled in a study of T cell responses to AZD1222 COVID-19 vaccine. About this clone itself: The target antigen is unknown.

The V gene end was trimmed by 3 bases and the J gene end by 5 bases; junction bases not matched to a gene: 7. The CDR3 has 14 amino acids. Germline V gene lookup returns CDR1 SGHRS and CDR2 YFSETQ. Using immunoSEQ multiplex PCR, the repertoire was profiled, and TCRdb retains in-frame clones only, with some absent. The sample comprises about 81,000 clones, 90% to 95% of which are singletons, and roughly 5.4% rests with the top ten. Study conclusions and caveats: The peak T cell response came first, and repertoires were sampled only after it. Unmutated variant regions are reportedly targeted by nearly half of spike-specific TCRs. In a largely white British group with more females than males, clonal diversity was possibly underestimated. Baseline seropositivity occurred in only six AZD1222 recipients.

The receptor was isolated from an adult in good health. The specimen comprised peripheral blood, sampled on day 0 of AZD1222 vaccination. The chain links TRBV5-1 to TRBJ1-2; the match to TRBD1 covers 7 bases. The CDR3 DNA sequence: TGCGCCAGCAGCTCTGAGGGGACAGCTTATGGCTACACCTTC. Its translation: CASSSEGTAYGYTF.